This entry lists 19 T cell receptor beta chains sequenced from one sample in a study of cytomegalovirus exposure and HLA in healthy donors. The study ran its PCR with 60 Vbeta and 13 Jbeta primers. The assay was immunoSEQ multiplex PCR, and TCRdb's table has in-frame clones only and misses some. Of fewer than 200,000 clones detected, around 80% appear once; the ten largest clones hold about 5%. Sequencing was done on a sample of PBMCs. Source of these receptors: a woman aged 45-65 years in good health and CMV-seropositive.

This CDR3 is CASSVVRGDIDTQYF. DNA for the CDR3: TGTGCCAGCAGCGTAGTCCGGGGGGACATTGATACGCAGTATTTT. The chain employs TRBV9 and TRBJ2-3; TRBD2 might be the D (7 bases). This CDR3 region has 15 residues. Trimming shortened V by 0 bases and J by 6 bases, and 14 bases separated the two germline ends. The germline CDR1 and CDR2 sequences are SGDLS and YYNGEE.

The J gene is TRBJ2-5, the V gene TRBV4-2; D unresolved. Per the germline V gene, CDR1 is LGHNA and CDR2 is YNFKEQ. This CDR3 is built from 15 residues. Trimming shortened V by 1 base and J by 5 bases, and 14 bases separated the two germline ends. CDR3: CASSQVSPTRETQYF. CDR3 DNA: TGTGCCAGCAGCCAAGTAAGTCCTACGAGGGAGACCCAGTACTTC.

The gene calls are TRBV29-1 and TRBJ1-1, with 8 bases lining up with TRBD1. This CDR3 is 16 amino acids long. CDR1 is SQVTM and CDR2 is ANQGSEA in the germline V gene. Losses at the gene ends were 4 bases for V and 3 bases for J; bases not matched to a gene: 13. Written as DNA, the CDR3 is TGCAGCGTTGGGACGAGTCTGGACAGGGCAGACACTGAAGCTTTCTTT. Protein sequence: CSVGTSLDRADTEAFF.

V is TRBV4-1 and J is TRBJ1-6, with TRBD1 matching 8 bases. CDR1 and CDR2 from the germline V gene are MGHRA and YSYEKL. J lost 7 bases, V lost 1 base, and 6 bases had no gene match. The CDR3 totals 16 residues. The CDR3 loop reads CASSQGGRGQNSPLHF. The CDR3, as DNA: TGCGCCAGCAGCCAAGGGGGCAGGGGGCAGAATTCACCCCTCCACTTT.

This chain uses TRBV11-2 with TRBJ2-3, with D tentatively TRBD1 (6 bases). This CDR3 spans 16 amino acids. Germline CDR1 SGHAT, CDR2 FQNNGV. V was cut by 5 bases and J by 2 bases, with 17 bases left in between. The CDR3 DNA reads TGTGCCAGCAGCCCCAGACGGACAGCTAACACAGATACGCAGTATTTT. This codes for CASSPRRTANTDTQYF.

V usage is TRBV18 and J usage is TRBJ1-1, with D uncertain. The ends were cut back, 6 bases at V and 1 base at J, with 6 bases in the middle. CDR1 and CDR2 (germline): KGHSH, LQKENI. The CDR3 covers 12 residues. CDR3 coding DNA: TGTGCCAGCTCCCCCGGGAACACTGAAGCTTTCTTT. Its protein product is CASSPGNTEAFF.

The chain employs TRBV27 and TRBJ2-5; 8 bases are a match to TRBD1. The CDR3 covers 14 residues. The ends lost 5 bases at V and 5 bases at J; junction bases unmatched: 7. Germline lookup yields CDR1 MNHEY and CDR2 SMNVEV (reference sequence). The CDR3 loop reads CASSGQGAVETQYF. The CDR3 region has the DNA TGTGCCAGCAGTGGGCAGGGGGCGGTTGAGACCCAGTACTTC.

A single count supports this clone. The junction shows a germline mismatch at one end, possibly a read error. V and J are TRBV7-9 and TRBJ2-1; D is possibly TRBD1 (7 bases). This CDR3 spans 16 amino acids. Germline V CDR1 and CDR2: SEHNR, FQNEAQ (reference sequence). CDR3 protein: CSSSFYVRQGLNEQFF. The CDR3 nucleotides are TGTTCCAGCAGCTTCTACGTGAGACAGGGACTCAATGAGCAGTTCTTC.

This chain connects TRBV9 to TRBJ1-5; 7 nucleotides align to TRBD1. Germline V gene lookup returns CDR1 SGDLS and CDR2 YYNGEE. J was trimmed by 0 bases and V by 3 bases; bases with no gene match: 27. The CDR3 consists of 23 residues. In DNA, the CDR3 is TGTGCCAGCAGCGCCGGGACAGCCGACCCGCTACCCGAGCCGAAATATAGCAATCAGCCCCAGCATTTT. It translates to CASSAGTADPLPEPKYSNQPQHF.

This clone was recorded a few times. J is TRBJ2-1 and V is TRBV9; perhaps TRBD2 as D (6 bases). Trimming removed 2 bases from V and 6 bases from J, with 18 bases in between. Germline CDR1 SGDLS, CDR2 YYNGEE. CDR3 length equals 16 residues. The chain's CDR3 is CASSVLLAVTRNEQFF. The CDR3 coding sequence is TGTGCCAGCAGCGTTTTATTAGCGGTCACTCGCAATGAGCAGTTCTTC.

The V gene is TRBV6-4, the J gene TRBJ1-5, with 7 bases matching TRBD1. Germline V gene sequence: CDR1 MRHNA, CDR2 SNTAGT. After removal of 0 bases from V and 7 bases from J, the junction contained 3 bases not matched to a gene. This CDR3 has 14 residues. CDR3 residues: CASSDSGGEQPQHF. CDR3 DNA sequence: TGTGCCAGCAGTGACTCAGGGGGCGAGCAGCCCCAGCATTTT.

In its sample, this clone was seen a few times. This rearrangement joins TRBV9 to TRBJ2-7; 9 bases match TRBD2. Looked up from germline, CDR1 is SGDLS and CDR2 is YYNGEE. The CDR3 is 15 amino acids. The junction had 5 bases not matched to a gene; V was cut back by 4 bases and J by 0 bases. DNA for the CDR3: TGTGCCAGCAGCCCTAGCGGGGACAGCTCCTACGAGCAGTACTTC. Its translation is CASSPSGDSSYEQYF.

The chain employs TRBV10-3 and TRBJ2-5, with D possibly TRBD2 on 7 matching bases. Germline V gene lookup returns CDR1 ENHRY and CDR2 SYGVKD. The CDR3 loop spans 15 amino acids. V was cut by 9 bases and J by 2 bases, with 19 bases left in between. In DNA, the CDR3 is TGTGCCATGAAGGGGGGGGCGCGGACGCAAGAGACCCAGTACTTC. It translates to CAMKGGARTQETQYF.

This chain links TRBV5-5 with TRBJ2-7, with 10 bases lining up with TRBD2. The germline gives CDR1 SGHKS, CDR2 YYEKEE (reference sequence). This CDR3 spans 16 amino acids. Trimming cost V 0 bases and J 2 bases; bases outside gene matches: 5. This CDR3 reads CASSLGGAGGPYEQYF. CDR3 DNA: TGTGCCAGCAGCTTGGGGGGAGCGGGAGGGCCCTACGAGCAGTACTTC.

This chain joins TRBV5-1 and TRBJ2-2, with a possible D match to TRBD1 (6 bases). The CDR3 has 15 residues. Germline V gene sequence: CDR1 SGHRS, CDR2 YFSETQ. The V gene lost 0 bases and the J gene lost 4 bases, with 10 bases spanning the gap. The CDR3 bases are TGCGCCAGCAGCTTGGCCGGACAGCTCACCGGGGAGCTGTTTTTT. Translating gives CASSLAGQLTGELFF.

V gene TRBV29-1 combines with J gene TRBJ1-2; the match to TRBD1 covers 9 bases. The CDR3 loop spans 13 amino acids. Germline values: CDR1 SQVTM, CDR2 ANQGSEA. The CDR3 bases are TGCGCGGGGGGACAGGGTGGAGATCTTGGCTACACCTTC. This gives the protein CAGGQGGDLGYTF. The whole variable domain, filled in from reference TRBV29-1 and TRBJ1-2, reads SAVISQKPSRDICQRGTSLTIQCQVDSQVTMMFWYRQQPGQSLTLIATANQGSEATYESGFVIDKFPISRPNLTFSTLTVSNMSPEDSSIYLCAGGQGGDLGYTFGSGTRLTVV.

The chain recombines TRBV6-1 with TRBJ1-1; tentatively, D is TRBD1 (6 bases). The V end was cut by 5 bases, the J end by 1 base, with 14 bases between. Germline CDR1 is MNHNS and CDR2 is SASEGT. This CDR3 contains 15 residues. The CDR3 sequence: CASSTGGAENTEAFF. CDR3 sequence (DNA): TGTGCCAGCAGTACGGGGGGGGCCGAGAACACTGAAGCTTTCTTT.

The V gene is TRBV5-1, the J gene TRBJ1-6; D call uncertain. The V and J ends lost 3 bases and 6 bases respectively, with 13 bases between them. The CDR3 covers 15 residues. CDR1 is SGHRS, CDR2 YFSETQ, per germline. CDR3 residues: CASSYYGARNSPLHF. The CDR3 nucleotides are TGCGCCAGCAGCTACTACGGAGCCCGTAATTCACCCCTCCACTTT.

In this sample, this clone turned up a few times. The CDR3 protein is CAWSTGGADEQYF. In nucleotides, the CDR3 is TGTGCCTGGTCGACAGGGGGCGCAGACGAGCAGTACTTC. The V gene is TRBV30, the J gene TRBJ2-7; 10 bases line up with TRBD1. The germline gives CDR1 GTSNPN, CDR2 SVGIG (reference sequence). J was trimmed by 5 bases and V by 5 bases; bases with no gene match: 6. This CDR3 is 13 amino acids long. Full variable domain (missing parts from reference TRBV30 and TRBJ2-7): SQTIHQWPATLVQPVGSPLSLECTVEGTSNPNLYWYRQAAGRGLQLLFYSVGIGQISSEVPQNLSASRPQDRQFILSSKKLLLSDSGFYLCAWSTGGADEQYFGPGTRLTVT.